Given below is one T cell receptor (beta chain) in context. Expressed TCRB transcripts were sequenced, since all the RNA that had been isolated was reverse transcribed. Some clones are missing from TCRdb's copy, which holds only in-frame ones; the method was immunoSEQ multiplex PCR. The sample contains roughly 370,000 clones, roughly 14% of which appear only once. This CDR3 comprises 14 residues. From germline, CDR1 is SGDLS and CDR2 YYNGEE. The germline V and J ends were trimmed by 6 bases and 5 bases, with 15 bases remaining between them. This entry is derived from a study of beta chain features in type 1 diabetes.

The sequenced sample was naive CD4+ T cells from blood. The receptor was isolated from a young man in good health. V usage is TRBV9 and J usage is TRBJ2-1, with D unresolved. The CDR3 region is CASKPQPSHNEQFF. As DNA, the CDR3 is TGTGCCAGCAAGCCCCAGCCCAGCCACAATGAGCAGTTCTTC.